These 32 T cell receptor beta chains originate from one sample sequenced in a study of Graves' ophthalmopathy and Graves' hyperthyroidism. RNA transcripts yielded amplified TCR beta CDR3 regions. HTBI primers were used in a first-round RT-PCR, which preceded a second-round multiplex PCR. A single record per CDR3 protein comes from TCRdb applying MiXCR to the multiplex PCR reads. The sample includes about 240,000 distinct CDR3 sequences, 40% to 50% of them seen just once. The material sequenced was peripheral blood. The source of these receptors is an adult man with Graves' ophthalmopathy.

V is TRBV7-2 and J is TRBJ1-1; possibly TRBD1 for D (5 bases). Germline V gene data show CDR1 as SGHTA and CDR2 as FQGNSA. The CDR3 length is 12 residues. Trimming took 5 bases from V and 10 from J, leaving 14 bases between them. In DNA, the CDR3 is TGTGCCAGCAGCCTCCCCAGGGCTCGAGCTTTCTTT. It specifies CASSLPRARAFF.

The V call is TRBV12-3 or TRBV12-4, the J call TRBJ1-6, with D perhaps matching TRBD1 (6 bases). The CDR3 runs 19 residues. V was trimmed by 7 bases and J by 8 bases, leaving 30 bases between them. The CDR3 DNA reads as TGTGCCAGCAACCTAGGGTGGACAGACCCATTCGGAGTATATTCACCCCTCCACTTT. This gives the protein CASNLGWTDPFGVYSPLHF.

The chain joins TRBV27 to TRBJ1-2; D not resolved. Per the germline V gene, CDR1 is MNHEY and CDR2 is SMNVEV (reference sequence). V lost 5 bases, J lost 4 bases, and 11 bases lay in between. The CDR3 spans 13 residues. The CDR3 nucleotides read TGTGCCAGCAGTCTCGGGCCACTCTATGGCTACACCTTC. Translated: CASSLGPLYGYTF.

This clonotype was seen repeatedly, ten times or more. CDR3 DNA sequence: TGTGCCAGCAAAGGGACAGCATTTCAAGAGACCCAGTACTTC. Its translation is CASKGTAFQETQYF. The chain is built from TRBV7-9 and TRBJ2-5; TRBD1 agrees at 7 bases. The CDR3 totals 14 residues. With 7 bases clipped from V and 2 bases from J, the junction kept 7 bases outside the gene matches. Germline V gives CDR1 SEHNR, CDR2 FQNEAQ (reference sequence).

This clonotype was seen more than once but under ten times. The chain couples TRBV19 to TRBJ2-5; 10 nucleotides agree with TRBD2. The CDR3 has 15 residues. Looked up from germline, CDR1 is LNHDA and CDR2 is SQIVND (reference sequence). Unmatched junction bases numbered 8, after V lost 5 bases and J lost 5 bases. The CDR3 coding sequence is TGTGCCAGTAGTTCTCAGCGGGAGGGGGGGGAGACCCAGTACTTC. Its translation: CASSSQREGGETQYF. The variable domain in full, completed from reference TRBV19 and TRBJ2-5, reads DGGITQSPKYLFRKEGQNVTLSCEQNLNHDAMYWYRQDPGQGLRLIYYSQIVNDFQKGDIAEGYSVSREKKESFPLTVTSAQKNPTAFYLCASSSQREGGETQYFGPGTRLLVL.

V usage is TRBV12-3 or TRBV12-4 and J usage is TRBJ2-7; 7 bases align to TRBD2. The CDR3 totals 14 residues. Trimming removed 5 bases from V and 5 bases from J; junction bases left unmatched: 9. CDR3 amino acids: CASSPRGGFDEQYF. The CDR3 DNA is TGTGCCAGCAGTCCCCGGGGAGGGTTTGACGAGCAGTACTTC.

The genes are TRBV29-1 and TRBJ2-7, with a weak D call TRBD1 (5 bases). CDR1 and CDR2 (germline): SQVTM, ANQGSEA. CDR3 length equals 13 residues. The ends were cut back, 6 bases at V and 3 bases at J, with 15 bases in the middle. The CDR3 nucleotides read TGCAGCGTGAAGACAGCCCTAAACTACGAGCAGTACTTC. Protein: CSVKTALNYEQYF.

CDR3 loop: CASSKDLKDEKLFF. DNA for the CDR3: TGTGCCAGCAGCAAGGATTTAAAGGATGAAAAACTGTTTTTT. This chain uses TRBV3-1 with TRBJ1-4; D remains unclear. Germline values: CDR1 LGHDT, CDR2 YNNKEL (reference sequence). V gave up 5 bases and J gave up 6 bases, with 13 bases separating them. The CDR3 length is 14 residues.

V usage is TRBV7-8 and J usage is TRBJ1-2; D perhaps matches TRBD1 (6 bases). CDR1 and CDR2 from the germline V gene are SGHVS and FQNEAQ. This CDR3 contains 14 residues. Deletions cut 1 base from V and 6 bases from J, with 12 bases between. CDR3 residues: CASSLGGAVDGYTF. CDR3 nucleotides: TGTGCCAGCAGCTTAGGGGGGGCAGTTGATGGCTACACCTTC.

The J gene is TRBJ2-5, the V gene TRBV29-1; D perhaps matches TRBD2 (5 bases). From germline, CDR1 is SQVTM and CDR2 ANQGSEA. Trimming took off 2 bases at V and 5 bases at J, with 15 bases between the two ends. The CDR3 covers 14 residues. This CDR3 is CSVEWAVGGETQYF. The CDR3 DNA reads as TGCAGCGTTGAATGGGCAGTGGGCGGGGAGACCCAGTACTTC.

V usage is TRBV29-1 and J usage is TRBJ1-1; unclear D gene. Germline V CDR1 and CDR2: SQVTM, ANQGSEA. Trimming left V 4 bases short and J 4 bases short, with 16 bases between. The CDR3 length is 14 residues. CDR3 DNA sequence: TGCAGCGTTGGTCCCCTCCTTATGAGCACTGAAGCTTTCTTT. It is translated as CSVGPLLMSTEAFF.

CDR3 in DNA: TGTGCCAGCAGCTTAGATAAGGCAGGGGATTATGGCTACACCTTC. Protein product: CASSLDKAGDYGYTF. The gene calls are TRBV7-8 and TRBJ1-2, with D perhaps TRBD1 (6 bases). Looked up from germline, CDR1 is SGHVS and CDR2 is FQNEAQ. The CDR3 totals 15 residues. Trimming cost V 1 base and J 5 bases, with 14 bases left between them.

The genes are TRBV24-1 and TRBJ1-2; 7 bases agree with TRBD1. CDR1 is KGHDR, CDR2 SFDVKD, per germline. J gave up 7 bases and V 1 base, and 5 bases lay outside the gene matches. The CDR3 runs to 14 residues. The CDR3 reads CATSDFWTGLGYTF. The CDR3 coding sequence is TGTGCCACCAGTGATTTCTGGACAGGTCTTGGCTACACCTTC.

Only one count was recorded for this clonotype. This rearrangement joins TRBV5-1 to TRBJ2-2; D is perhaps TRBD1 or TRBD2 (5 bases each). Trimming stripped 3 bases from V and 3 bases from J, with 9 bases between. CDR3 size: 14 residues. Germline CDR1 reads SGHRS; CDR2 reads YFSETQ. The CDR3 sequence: CASSSRGDTGELFF. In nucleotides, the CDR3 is TGCGCCAGCAGCTCAAGGGGAGACACCGGGGAGCTGTTTTTT.

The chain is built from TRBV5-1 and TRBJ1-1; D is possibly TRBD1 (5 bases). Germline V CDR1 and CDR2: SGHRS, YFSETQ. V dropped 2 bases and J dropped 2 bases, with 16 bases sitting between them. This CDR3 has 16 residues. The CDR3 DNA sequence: TGCGCCAGCAGCTTAGGCGCAGGGCGGTTAAACACTGAAGCTTTCTTT. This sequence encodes CASSLGAGRLNTEAFF.

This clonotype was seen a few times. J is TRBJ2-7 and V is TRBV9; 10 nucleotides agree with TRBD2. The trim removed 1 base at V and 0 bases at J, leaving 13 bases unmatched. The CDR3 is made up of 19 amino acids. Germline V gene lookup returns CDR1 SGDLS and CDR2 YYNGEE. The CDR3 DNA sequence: TGTGCCAGCAGCGTACGCCTCAGGAGCGGGAGGGAATTCTCCTACGAGCAGTACTTC. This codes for CASSVRLRSGREFSYEQYF.

Here the CDR3 reads CASSESSDTGELFF. In DNA, the CDR3 is TGCGCCAGCAGTGAGTCGTCGGACACCGGGGAGCTGTTTTTT. The chain employs TRBV10-2 and TRBJ2-2; D is unresolved. The CDR3 extends over 14 amino acids. Looked up from germline, CDR1 is WSHSY and CDR2 is SAAADI. V lost 0 bases and J lost 3, with 5 bases in between.

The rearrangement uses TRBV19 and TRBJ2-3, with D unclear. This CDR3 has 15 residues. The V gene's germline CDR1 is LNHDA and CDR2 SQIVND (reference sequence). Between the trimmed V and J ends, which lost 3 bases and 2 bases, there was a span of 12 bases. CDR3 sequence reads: CASSIGRSNTDTQYF. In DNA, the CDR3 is TGTGCCAGTAGTATCGGAAGGTCGAACACAGATACGCAGTATTTT.

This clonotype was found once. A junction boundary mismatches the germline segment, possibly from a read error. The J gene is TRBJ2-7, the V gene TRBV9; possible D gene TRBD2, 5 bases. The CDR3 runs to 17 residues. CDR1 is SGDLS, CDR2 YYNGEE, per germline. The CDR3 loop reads CASSQPTASRERYEQYF. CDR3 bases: TGCGCCAGCAGCCAACCCACCGCTAGTAGGGAGCGGTACGAGCAGTACTTC.

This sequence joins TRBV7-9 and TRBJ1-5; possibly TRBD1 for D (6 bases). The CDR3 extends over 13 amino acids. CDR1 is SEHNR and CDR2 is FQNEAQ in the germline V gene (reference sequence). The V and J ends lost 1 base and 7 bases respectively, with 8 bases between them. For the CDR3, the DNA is TGTGCCAGCAGCTTAGGCAGGGGACAGCCCCAGCATTTT. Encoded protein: CASSLGRGQPQHF.

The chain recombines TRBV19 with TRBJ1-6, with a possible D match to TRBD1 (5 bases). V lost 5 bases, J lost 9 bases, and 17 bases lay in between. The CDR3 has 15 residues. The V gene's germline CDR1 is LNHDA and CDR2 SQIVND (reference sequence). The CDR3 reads CASSPQGPTGSPLHF. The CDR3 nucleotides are TGTGCCAGTAGTCCCCAGGGACCGACGGGTTCACCCCTCCACTTT.

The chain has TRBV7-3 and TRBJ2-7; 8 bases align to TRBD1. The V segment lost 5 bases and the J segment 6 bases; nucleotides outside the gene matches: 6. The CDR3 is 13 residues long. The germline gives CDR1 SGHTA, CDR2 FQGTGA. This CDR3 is CASSIQGAGEQYF. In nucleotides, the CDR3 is TGTGCCAGCAGCATTCAGGGGGCGGGCGAGCAGTACTTC.

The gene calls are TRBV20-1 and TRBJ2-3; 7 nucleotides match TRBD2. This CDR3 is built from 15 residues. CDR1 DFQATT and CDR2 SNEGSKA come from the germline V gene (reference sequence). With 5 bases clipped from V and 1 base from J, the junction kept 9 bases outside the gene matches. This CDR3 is CSARRQSGGTDTQYF. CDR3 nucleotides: TGCAGTGCTCGACGCCAGAGCGGGGGCACAGATACGCAGTATTTT.

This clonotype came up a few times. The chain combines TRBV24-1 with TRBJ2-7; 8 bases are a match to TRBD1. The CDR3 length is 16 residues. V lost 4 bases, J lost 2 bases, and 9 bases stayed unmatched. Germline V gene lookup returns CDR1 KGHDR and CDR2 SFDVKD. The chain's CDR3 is CATSDTTTGEAYEQYF. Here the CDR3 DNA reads TGTGCCACCAGTGACACTACGACAGGGGAGGCCTACGAGCAGTACTTC.

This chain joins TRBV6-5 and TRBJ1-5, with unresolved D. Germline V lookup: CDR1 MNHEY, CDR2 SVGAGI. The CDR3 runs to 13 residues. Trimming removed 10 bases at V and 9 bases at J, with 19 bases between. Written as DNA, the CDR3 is TGTGCCACCAAACTGGGCAGCGGGCGGCCCCAGCATTTT. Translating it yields CATKLGSGRPQHF.

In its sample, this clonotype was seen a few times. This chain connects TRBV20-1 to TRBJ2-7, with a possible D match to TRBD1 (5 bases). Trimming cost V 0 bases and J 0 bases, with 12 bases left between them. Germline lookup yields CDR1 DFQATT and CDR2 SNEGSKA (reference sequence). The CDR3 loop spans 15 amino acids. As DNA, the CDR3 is TGCAGTGCTAGAGATATAGGACATCGCTCCTACGAGCAGTACTTC. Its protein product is CSARDIGHRSYEQYF.

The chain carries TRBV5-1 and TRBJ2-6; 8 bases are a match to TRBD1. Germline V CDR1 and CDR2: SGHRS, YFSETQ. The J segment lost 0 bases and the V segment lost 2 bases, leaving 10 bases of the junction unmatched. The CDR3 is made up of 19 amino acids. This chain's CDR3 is CASSFGTGFTNSGANVLTF. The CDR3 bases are TGCGCCAGCAGCTTCGGGACAGGATTCACAAACTCTGGGGCCAACGTCCTGACTTTC.

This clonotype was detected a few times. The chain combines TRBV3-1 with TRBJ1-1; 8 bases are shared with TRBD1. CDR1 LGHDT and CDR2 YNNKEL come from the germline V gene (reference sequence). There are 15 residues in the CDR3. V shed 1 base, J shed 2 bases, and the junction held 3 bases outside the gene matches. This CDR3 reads CASSQVGQGNTEAFF. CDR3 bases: TGTGCCAGCAGCCAAGTTGGACAGGGCAACACTGAAGCTTTCTTT.

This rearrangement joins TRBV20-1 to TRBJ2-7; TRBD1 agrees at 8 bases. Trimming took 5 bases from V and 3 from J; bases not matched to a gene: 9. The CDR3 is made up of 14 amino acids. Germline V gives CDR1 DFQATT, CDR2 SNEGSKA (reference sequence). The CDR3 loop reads CSAEGDRFLYEQYF. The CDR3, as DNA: TGCAGTGCTGAGGGGGACAGGTTCCTCTACGAGCAGTACTTC.

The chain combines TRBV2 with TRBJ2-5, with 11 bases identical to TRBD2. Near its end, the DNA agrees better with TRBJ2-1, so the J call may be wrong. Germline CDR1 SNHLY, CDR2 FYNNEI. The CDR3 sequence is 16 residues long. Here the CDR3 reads CASSDGRLAGWNEQFF. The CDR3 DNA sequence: TGTGCCAGCAGTGATGGTAGACTAGCGGGATGGAATGAGCAGTTCTTC.

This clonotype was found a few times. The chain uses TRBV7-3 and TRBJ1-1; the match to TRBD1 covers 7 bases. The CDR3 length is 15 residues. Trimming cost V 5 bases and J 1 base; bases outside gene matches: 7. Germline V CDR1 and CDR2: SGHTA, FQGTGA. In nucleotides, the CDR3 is TGTGCCAGCAGCAGGGTGACAGGGCCGAACACTGAAGCTTTCTTT. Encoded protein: CASSRVTGPNTEAFF.

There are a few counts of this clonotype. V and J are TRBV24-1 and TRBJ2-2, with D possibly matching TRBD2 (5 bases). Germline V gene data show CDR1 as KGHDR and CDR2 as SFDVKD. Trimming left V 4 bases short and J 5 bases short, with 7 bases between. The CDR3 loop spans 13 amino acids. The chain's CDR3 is CATSEGATGELFF. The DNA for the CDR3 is TGTGCCACCAGTGAGGGAGCTACCGGGGAGCTGTTTTTT.